The present TCR beta chain was sequenced within a study of blood T cells in healthy people across ages. Per germline, CDR1 MDHEN and CDR2 SYDVKM. V was trimmed by 7 bases and J by 8 bases, leaving 30 bases between them. The CDR3 has 17 amino acids. This clonotype was counted once. Its specificity is unknown. Study-wide results and limits: Roughly linear age-related decline in beta diversity appeared, significant by age 40.

Alongside a J-beta primer mix, a sample-barcoded 5' primer served in a second PCR lasting roughly 6 to 11 cycles. Using its own MiXCR run on the 5' RACE reads, TCRdb lists one record per CDR3 protein. Found here are about a million distinct CDR3 sequences, just over 50% of them singletons; the top ten hold 20% to 25%. The sequencing sample was made of blood. The gene calls are TRBV28 and TRBJ2-7; perhaps TRBD1 as D (6 bases). This clonotype was sampled from a woman in her sixties or seventies in good health. For the CDR3, the DNA is TGTGCCAGCAAAGCAGGCTGGACACAGGGCCTCCTACGAAAGCAGTACTTC. Translating gives CASKAGWTQGLLRKQYF.